A single sample is the source of the 10 T cell receptor beta chains below, sequenced in a study of blood T cell repertoires in COVID-19. Measured with immunoSEQ multiplex PCR; TCRdb has only the in-frame clones, and not every one. This table has about 200,000 clones, roughly 80% appearing once. Input material: peripheral blood. The receptor set was obtained from a woman aged 80 or over with acute or convalescent COVID-19.

This sequence joins TRBV18 and TRBJ2-1; no firm D call. V shed 6 bases and J shed 8 bases, with 17 bases lying between them. Germline V gene data show CDR1 as KGHSH and CDR2 as LQKENI. The CDR3 totals 14 residues. The CDR3 protein is CASSPGALSYEQFF. DNA of the CDR3: TGTGCCAGCTCCCCTGGAGCGCTATCTTATGAGCAGTTCTTC.

This sequence joins TRBV29-1 and TRBJ2-1; D gene unclear. The V end was cut by 7 bases, the J end by 12 bases, with 16 bases between. The CDR3 contains 11 residues. Germline values: CDR1 SQVTM, CDR2 ANQGSEA. CDR3 DNA: TGCAGCGGAGAACGAGGTCTCGGGCAGTTCTTC. Its protein is CSGERGLGQFF.

The rearrangement joins TRBV6-5 to TRBJ2-3, with 8 bases aligning to TRBD2. CDR3 length equals 15 residues. The J segment lost 4 bases and the V segment lost 5 bases, leaving 8 bases of the junction unmatched. From germline, CDR1 is MNHEY and CDR2 SVGAGI. The CDR3 spells CASSPSGRVSDTQYF. CDR3 nucleotide sequence: TGTGCCAGCAGTCCCAGCGGGAGAGTTTCAGATACGCAGTATTTT.

V usage is TRBV2 and J usage is TRBJ1-5; weak D call: TRBD1 (6 bases). This CDR3 has 14 amino acids. V gave up 6 bases and J gave up 1 base, with 10 bases separating them. Germline CDR1 and CDR2: SNHLY and FYNNEI. Here the CDR3 reads CASRGTGSNQPQHF. DNA for the CDR3: TGTGCCAGCAGGGGTACAGGGAGCAATCAGCCCCAGCATTTT.

V is TRBV4-1 and J is TRBJ2-7, with 9 bases lining up with TRBD2. Trimming removed 5 bases from V and 7 bases from J; junction bases left unmatched: 9. CDR3 size: 14 residues. Germline CDR1 and CDR2: MGHRA and YSYEKL. The CDR3 bases are TGCGCCAGCAGCTTTTCTAGCGGGACTGGAGAGCAGTACTTC. Its translation: CASSFSSGTGEQYF.

The chain combines TRBV27 with TRBJ2-2; TRBD1 matches at 10 bases. CDR1 MNHEY and CDR2 SMNVEV come from the germline V gene (reference sequence). Losses at the gene ends were 6 bases for V and 3 bases for J; bases not matched to a gene: 16. The CDR3 loop spans 19 amino acids. The CDR3 nucleotides are TGTGCCAGCAGCTACTTTTCTGGGGGGACAGGGGCTGACACCGGGGAGCTGTTTTTT. Amino acids: CASSYFSGGTGADTGELFF.

The V and J genes are TRBV3-1 (or the pseudogene TRBV3-2) and TRBJ2-2; 8 nucleotides match TRBD2. This CDR3 is built from 18 residues. The V segment lost 4 bases and the J segment 1 base; nucleotides outside the gene matches: 11. CDR1 LGHDT and CDR2 YNNKEL come from the germline V gene (reference sequence). The CDR3, as DNA: TGTGCCAGCAGCCCTCGTCTGTTCGGGAGGGGGAACACCGGGGAGCTGTTTTTT. The encoded protein is CASSPRLFGRGNTGELFF.

The rearrangement joins TRBV6-2 or TRBV6-3 to TRBJ1-2, with D maybe TRBD1 (6 bases). Germline CDR1 is MNHEY and CDR2 is SVGEGT. The CDR3 loop spans 15 amino acids. V gave up 4 bases and J gave up 4 bases, with 16 bases separating them. CDR3 DNA sequence: TGTGCCAGCAGTTCTTACAGGGCGTCAAGCTATGGCTACACCTTC. The encoded protein is CASSSYRASSYGYTF.

V and J are TRBV19 and TRBJ1-1, with 9 bases matching TRBD1. V trimming: 6 bases; J trimming: 5 bases; junction bases outside the gene matches: 7. The CDR3 loop spans 14 amino acids. Germline CDR1 reads LNHDA; CDR2 reads SQIVND (reference sequence). CDR3 bases: TGTGCCAGTAGCAGAACAGGGGGCTTGACTGAAGCTTTCTTT. The encoded protein is CASSRTGGLTEAFF.

This sequence joins TRBV5-6 and TRBJ1-6, with 8 bases lining up with TRBD1. The CDR3 runs 14 residues. Germline V gene lookup returns CDR1 SGHDT and CDR2 YYEEEE. V lost 0 bases, J lost 10 bases, and 3 bases stayed unmatched. The CDR3 DNA sequence: TGTGCCAGCAGCTTGGGGACAGGGAAATCACCCCTCCACTTT. Its translation is CASSLGTGKSPLHF.